These 9 T cell receptor beta chains were all obtained from the same sample, sequenced in a study of blood T cell repertoires in COVID-19. Assay: immunoSEQ multiplex PCR; the TCRdb copy retains only in-frame clones and omits some. The sample has tens of thousands of clones, 86% seen once. Sequencing was done on a sample of peripheral blood. All receptors come from a man aged 55-75 years with acute or convalescent COVID-19.

The chain carries TRBV6-6 and TRBJ1-2; 11 bases map to TRBD1. Germline V gene lookup returns CDR1 MNHNY and CDR2 SVGAGI (reference sequence). This CDR3 has 15 amino acids. V lost 6 bases to trimming and J lost 7 bases; unmatched junction nucleotides: 10. The CDR3 loop is CASSPAGTGGGGYTF. CDR3 nucleotide sequence: TGTGCCAGCAGCCCAGCCGGGACAGGGGGTGGTGGCTACACCTTC.

The chain recombines TRBV7-6 with TRBJ2-3; D unresolved. Germline values: CDR1 SGHVS, CDR2 FNYEAQ. With 3 bases removed from V and 0 bases from J, the gap between germline ends came to 10 bases. The CDR3 runs to 15 residues. CDR3 residues: CASSLIGSSTDTQYF. CDR3 bases: TGTGCCAGCAGCTTGATCGGGTCTAGCACAGATACGCAGTATTTT.

The rearrangement links TRBV11-2 to TRBJ1-2; tentatively, D is TRBD1 (5 bases). Trimming removed 3 bases at V and 7 bases at J, with 15 bases between. The germline gives CDR1 SGHAT, CDR2 FQNNGV. CDR3 size: 14 residues. This chain's CDR3 is CASSFSGGMGGYTF. CDR3 nucleotide sequence: TGTGCCAGCAGCTTTTCCGGGGGAATGGGTGGCTACACCTTC.

The chain combines TRBV5-1 with TRBJ1-1; 7 nucleotides align to TRBD1. V was pared by 2 bases and J by 0 bases, with 4 bases of the junction left unmatched. This CDR3 is built from 15 residues. Germline V gene data show CDR1 as SGHRS and CDR2 as YFSETQ. The CDR3 DNA reads TGCGCCAGCAGCTTTTGGAGGGGGCTGAACACTGAAGCTTTCTTT. Residues: CASSFWRGLNTEAFF.

The rearrangement uses TRBV5-5 and TRBJ2-6; D is uncertain. CDR3 length: 17 residues. Looked up from germline, CDR1 is SGHKS and CDR2 is YYEKEE (reference sequence). Trimming left V 1 base short and J 3 bases short, with 14 bases between. Here the CDR3 DNA reads TGTGCCAGCAGCTTGATCCCGTCCGGGTATGGGGCCAACGTCCTGACTTTC. It codes for CASSLIPSGYGANVLTF.

This chain uses TRBV19 with TRBJ1-5; D not certain. Germline V gene sequence: CDR1 LNHDA, CDR2 SQIVND (reference sequence). V lost 7 bases, J lost 2 bases, and 12 bases lay in between. This CDR3 is built from 14 residues. CDR3 nucleotides: TGTGCCAGTATGTTCACCGGTGGCAATCAGCCCCAGCATTTT. Translation: CASMFTGGNQPQHF. The full variable domain, rest sourced from reference TRBV19 and TRBJ1-5, is DGGITQSPKYLFRKEGQNVTLSCEQNLNHDAMYWYRQDPGQGLRLIYYSQIVNDFQKGDIAEGYSVSREKKESFPLTVTSAQKNPTAFYLCASMFTGGNQPQHFGDGTRLSIL.

The chain recombines TRBV27 with TRBJ1-5, with D perhaps TRBD1 (6 bases). The V and J ends lost 5 bases and 5 bases respectively, with 16 bases between them. Looked up from germline, CDR1 is MNHEY and CDR2 is SMNVEV (reference sequence). This CDR3 spans 15 amino acids. The CDR3 DNA follows: TGTGCCAGCAGTCAATGGTACAGGGTCGATCAGCCCCAGCATTTT. It specifies CASSQWYRVDQPQHF.

V and J are TRBV5-1 and TRBJ2-7; 7 bases are a match to TRBD1. The germline V gene encodes CDR1 SGHRS and CDR2 YFSETQ. The V and J ends lost 4 bases and 3 bases, in that order; junction bases with no gene match: 7. The CDR3 totals 14 residues. This CDR3 reads CASSAGTANYEQYF. In DNA form, the CDR3 reads TGCGCCAGCAGCGCCGGGACAGCTAACTACGAGCAGTACTTC.

This clone has a single count. This rearrangement joins TRBV2 to TRBJ1-1; 7 bases are a match to TRBD1. The germline CDR1 and CDR2 sequences are SNHLY and FYNNEI. The CDR3 runs 14 residues. Trimming removed 4 bases from V and 0 bases from J; junction bases left unmatched: 2. The chain's CDR3 is CASSGGQLNTEAFF. The CDR3 nucleotides read TGTGCCAGCAGTGGGGGACAGTTGAACACTGAAGCTTTCTTT.